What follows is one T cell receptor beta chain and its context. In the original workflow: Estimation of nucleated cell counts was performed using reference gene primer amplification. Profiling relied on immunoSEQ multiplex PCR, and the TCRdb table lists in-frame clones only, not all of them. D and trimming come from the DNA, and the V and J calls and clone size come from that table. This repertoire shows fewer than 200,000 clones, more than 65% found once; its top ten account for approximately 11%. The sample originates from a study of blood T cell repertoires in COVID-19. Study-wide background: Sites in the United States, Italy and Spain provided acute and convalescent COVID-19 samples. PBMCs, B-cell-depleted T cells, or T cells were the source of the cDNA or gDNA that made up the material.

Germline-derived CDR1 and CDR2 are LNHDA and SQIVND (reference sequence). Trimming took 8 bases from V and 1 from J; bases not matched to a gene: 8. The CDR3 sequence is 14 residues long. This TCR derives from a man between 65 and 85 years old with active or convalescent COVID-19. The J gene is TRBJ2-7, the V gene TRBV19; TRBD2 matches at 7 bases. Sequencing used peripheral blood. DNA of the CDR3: TGTGCCAGTGCTGGGCAGGGACTATCCTACGAGCAGTACTTC. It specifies CASAGQGLSYEQYF.